This T cell receptor beta chain was sequenced in a study of T cells after yellow fever vaccination. Overall study: Some fractions had low cell numbers, and these were prepared with SMART-Seq v4 Ultra Low Input.

A word on this clonotype: Its specificity is unknown.

Study-wide points: Only a minor proportion of clonotypes was detected across both CD4 and CD8 compartments.

Using its own MiXCR run on the 5' RACE reads, TCRdb lists one record per CDR3 protein. The repertoire has some 350,000 distinct CDR3 sequences, 8% to 10% of them found once; the top ten carry under 20%. The sequencing used PBMCs, collected on the day of the first yellow fever vaccination. This receptor was obtained from a man aged 18 to 30 who received the YFV17D yellow fever vaccine.

CDR3 amino acids: CASSYGGREQFF. The CDR3 coding sequence is TGTGCCAGCAGTTACGGGGGCAGGGAGCAGTTCTTC. This chain connects TRBV6-2 or TRBV6-3 to TRBJ2-1, with D maybe TRBD1 (6 bases). Germline lookup yields CDR1 MNHEY and CDR2 SVGEGT. Trimming removed 2 bases at V and 10 bases at J, with 9 bases between. The CDR3 has 12 amino acids.